Listed below are T cell receptor beta chains from one sample, sequenced in a study of Graves' ophthalmopathy and Graves' hyperthyroidism. TCRdb analysed the multiplex PCR reads with MiXCR anew, one entry per CDR3 protein. The data hold about 410,000 distinct CDR3 sequences, with around 19% observed a single time. Sequencing input: peripheral blood. The receptors here all came from a woman younger than 35 with Graves' ophthalmopathy. CDR3s include the opening cysteine and the closing phenylalanine or tryptophan. A D gene is named only where the DNA matches it firmly. Part of the rows lack a size; the others show once, few, many or a class for expanded clones.

d_call,j_call,clone_size,v_call,cdr3_nt,cdr3_aa
TRBD2,TRBJ2-3,many,TRBV27,TGTGCCAGCAGTTTAGTTAGGCTAGCGGGACCCAGAGGGAATACGCAGTATTTT,CASSLVRLAGPRGNTQYF
TRBD2,TRBJ2-7,many,TRBV6-5,TGTGCCAGCAGTTATTCACTAGCGGGAGACTACGAGCAGTACTTC,CASSYSLAGDYEQYF
TRBD2,TRBJ2-5,many,TRBV7-2,TGTGCCAGCAGCTTAGGGGGGACTAGCGGCGAGACCCAGTACTTC,CASSLGGTSGETQYF
-,TRBJ1-3,many,TRBV28,TGTGCCAGCAGTCCCCAGGGCTCTGGAAACACCATATATTTT,CASSPQGSGNTIYF
-,TRBJ2-5,few,TRBV6-1,TGTGCCAGCAGACAGACTGTGCAAGAGACCCAGTACTTC,CASRQTVQETQYF
-,TRBJ1-5,many,TRBV2,TGTGCCAGCACCCTGGGGGGGAGCAGCAATCAGCCCCAGCATTTT,CASTLGGSSNQPQHF
-,TRBJ1-2,many,TRBV7-2,TGTGCCAGCAGCCCTGACGGTGTTTATGGCTACACCTTC,CASSPDGVYGYTF
TRBD2,TRBJ2-7,-,TRBV10-3,TGTGCCATCAGCCTAGGGACTAGCACCTCCTACGAGCAGTACTTC,CAISLGTSTSYEQYF
TRBD1,TRBJ1-6,many,TRBV7-2,TGTGCCAGCAGCTCAGACAGGGGGAGTTCACCCCTCCACTTT,CASSSDRGSSPLHF
-,TRBJ1-1,many,TRBV11-2,TGTGCCAGCAGCCAGGTGGGGGGTGAGGCTTTCTTT,CASSQVGGEAFF
-,TRBJ1-2,many,TRBV6-5,TGTGCCAGCAGAAACAGTTTGGTTGGCTACACCTTC,CASRNSLVGYTF
-,TRBJ2-5,-,TRBV12-5,TGTGCTAGTGGTTTGGACTCACCAAGGGAGACCCAGTACTTC,CASGLDSPRETQYF
-,TRBJ1-1,many,TRBV7-2,TGTGCCAGCAGCTCCGACAGAGAAGCTTTCTTT,CASSSDREAFF
-,TRBJ2-7,many,TRBV28,TGTGCCAGCAGGGGGTCTCGGAGTGCCCTCTACGAGCAGTACTTC,CASRGSRSALYEQYF
TRBD1,TRBJ1-5,many,TRBV19,TGTGCCAGCGGGGACAGGGGTTTGGCTCAGCCCCAGCATTTT,CASGDRGLAQPQHF
-,TRBJ1-1,many,TRBV6-5,TGTGCCAGCAGTTACTCAAGGGGAACTGAAGCTTTCTTT,CASSYSRGTEAFF
-,TRBJ2-7,-,TRBV6-5,TGTGCCAGCAGTTACGGCGGGATAAACTTCTACGAGCAGTACTTC,CASSYGGINFYEQYF
-,TRBJ2-7,many,TRBV7-2,TGTGCCAGCAGCTCAAGGGCAGGGCGCCACGAGCAGTACTTC,CASSSRAGRHEQYF
-,TRBJ1-2,many,TRBV28,TGTGCCAGCAAAAGGGAAAGGGGGTTAGGCTATGGCTACACCTTC,CASKRERGLGYGYTF
TRBD2,TRBJ2-7,-,TRBV2,TGTGCCAGCAGTGACTCACTAGCGGTCTCCTACGAGCAGTACTTC,CASSDSLAVSYEQYF
-,TRBJ1-2,-,TRBV6-2/TRBV6-3,TGTGCCAGCCACCAGGACGAAGTGAGAGGCTACACCTTC,CASHQDEVRGYTF
-,TRBJ1-1,many,TRBV19,TGTGCCAGTAGTATCGCGACATCCGTTAGGGCCGGGGGCACTGAAGCTTTCTTT,CASSIATSVRAGGTEAFF
TRBD2,TRBJ2-2,few,TRBV28,TGTGCCAGCAGGACGGGCGGGGGGGCCACCGGGGAGCTGTTTTTT,CASRTGGGATGELFF
TRBD1,TRBJ2-7,-,TRBV4-1,TGCGCCAGCAGCCCGGCGTCGACAGGGGGCTACGAGCAGTACTTC,CASSPASTGGYEQYF
TRBD1,TRBJ2-2,few,TRBV6-5,TGTGCCAGCAGTTACTCGGACAGGGGGGGCACCGGGGAGCTGTTTTTT,CASSYSDRGGTGELFF
-,TRBJ2-5,-,TRBV7-2,TGTGCCAGCAGCTTAGCGAGCACAGGGTTGAAGACCCAGTACTTC,CASSLASTGLKTQYF
-,TRBJ2-7,many,TRBV28,TGTGCCAGCGGGGACCTGAGCTCCTACGAGCAGTACTTC,CASGDLSSYEQYF
TRBD1,TRBJ1-5,many,TRBV6-2/TRBV6-3,TGTGCCAGCAGTGCCAACGGACAGGGCAATCAGCCCCAGCATTTT,CASSANGQGNQPQHF
-,TRBJ1-4,many,TRBV6-5,TGTGCCAGCAGTTACTCGGGCAGGGAGGATGAAAAACTGTTTTTT,CASSYSGREDEKLFF
-,TRBJ1-5,many,TRBV20-1,TGCAGTACCCAAATAGGGCAGAGCTATCAGCCCCAGCATTTT,CSTQIGQSYQPQHF
TRBD1,TRBJ2-7,-,TRBV6-1,TGTGCCAGCAGCCAGGGCGGGCAGGGGGCCTACGAGCAGTACTTC,CASSQGGQGAYEQYF
-,TRBJ1-1,many,TRBV14,TGTGCCAGCAGCATGACGAACACTGAAGCTTTCTTT,CASSMTNTEAFF
-,TRBJ1-2,many,TRBV28,TGTGCCAGCACCCCTTCCGGGGGCCCCGCTAACTATGGCTACACCTTC,CASTPSGGPANYGYTF
TRBD1,TRBJ2-7,many,TRBV12-3/TRBV12-4,TGTGCCAGCAGTCCCTACAGGGGGCAAACCTACGAGCAGTACTTC,CASSPYRGQTYEQYF
TRBD1,TRBJ2-5,many,TRBV12-3/TRBV12-4,TGTGCCAGCAGTAAAGAGACAGGGGTTGAAGAGACCCAGTACTTC,CASSKETGVEETQYF
-,TRBJ1-1,many,TRBV7-8,TGTGCCAGCAGCTTAGAAGGACCTACTGAAGCTTTCTTT,CASSLEGPTEAFF
-,TRBJ2-5,many,TRBV28,TGTGCCAGCACCGGCGGACGAAAGACCCAGTACTTC,CASTGGRKTQYF
TRBD1,TRBJ2-7,many,TRBV6-5,TGTGCCAGCAGCCCCGGGACAGTCTCCTACGAGCAGTACTTC,CASSPGTVSYEQYF
TRBD1,TRBJ1-2,many,TRBV7-9,TGTGCCAGCAGCTTAGTGGGACAGGGGGCTGGCTACACCTTC,CASSLVGQGAGYTF
-,TRBJ2-7,many,TRBV28,TGTGCCAGCAGCCGACATTTGTCTCCGTACTTC,CASSRHLSPYF
TRBD1,TRBJ2-7,-,TRBV6-2/TRBV6-3,TGTGCCAGCAATCACCCTGGGACAGGCTCCTACGAGCAGTACTTC,CASNHPGTGSYEQYF
-,TRBJ1-1,many,TRBV15,TGTGCCACCAGCAGGCAAGGGGCCAGGGCTGAAGCTTTCTTT,CATSRQGARAEAFF
-,TRBJ1-1,many,TRBV19,TGTGCCACCCTGCCCGGACCGATGAACACTGAAGCTTTCTTT,CATLPGPMNTEAFF
-,TRBJ1-5,many,TRBV6-1,TGTGCCACTGGGTGGAGGCTGGATCAGCCCCAGCATTTT,CATGWRLDQPQHF